The present entry profiles one T cell receptor beta chain with its context. This sample was taken from a study of blood T cell repertoires in COVID-19. Study context: The United States, Italy and Spain supplied acute and convalescent COVID-19 samples. T cells, B-cell-depleted T cells, or PBMCs supplied cDNA or gDNA.

Seattle researchers signed up patients amid active infection and tracked them longitudinally. Per the study methods: The authors estimated nucleated cell counts from reference gene primer amplification. The method was immunoSEQ multiplex PCR; TCRdb's version includes in-frame clones alone and lacks a portion of them. D and trimming come from the DNA, and the V and J calls and clone size come from that table. This table has about 68,000 clones, about 89% appearing once. Looked up from germline, CDR1 is MDHEN and CDR2 is SYDVKM. The CDR3 runs to 11 residues. Trimming pared 10 bases from V and 3 bases from J, leaving 9 bases between.

The clonotype was recovered from a man over 45 with COVID-19, enrolled during active disease. The material sequenced was peripheral blood. The chain links TRBV28 to TRBJ1-2; D unresolved. The chain's CDR3 is CATLEDYGYTF. The DNA for the CDR3 is TGTGCCACTTTGGAGGACTATGGCTACACCTTC.